This T cell receptor (beta chain) was profiled in a study of cytomegalovirus exposure and HLA in healthy donors. Study results and caveats: Donors were assumed by presence/absence analyses to have roughly uniform sequencing depth. In a later analysis, across HLA loci, associated TCR counts were highest for DRB1, lowest for HLA-C.

This clone was picked up a small number of times. Its antigen remains unknown. The CDR3 is 15 amino acids. Germline-derived CDR1 and CDR2 are SNHLY and FYNNEI. Trimming stripped 10 bases from V and 4 bases from J, with 23 bases between. Primers for the PCR totalled 60 Vbeta and 13 Jbeta. Some clones are missing from TCRdb's copy, which holds only in-frame ones; the method was immunoSEQ multiplex PCR. The sample consists of some 190,000 clones, around 78% of them appearing once. The sequence was obtained from a woman aged 25 to 39 in good health and CMV-seropositive. The chain carries TRBV2 and TRBJ2-7, with D possibly TRBD1 on 6 matching bases. Source material: PBMCs. This CDR3 is CAIHSGTTRPYEQYF. The CDR3 coding sequence is TGTGCCATTCACTCCGGGACAACTAGACCGTACGAGCAGTACTTC.